This T cell receptor beta chain was obtained from a study of blood T cell repertoires in COVID-19. Background on the study: The study drew acute and convalescent COVID-19 samples from the United States, Italy and Spain. Sources were T cells, B-cell-depleted T cells, or PBMCs; the material itself was cDNA or gDNA.

This CDR3 has 14 amino acids. Looked up from germline, CDR1 is SGDLS and CDR2 is YYNGEE. The J segment lost 3 bases and the V segment lost 4 bases, leaving 3 bases of the junction unmatched. Under the authors' procedure: Scientists estimated how many nucleated cells there were by amplifying reference gene primers. Profiled with immunoSEQ multiplex PCR; TCRdb holds only in-frame clones, not every one. D and trimming come from the DNA, and the V and J calls and clone size come from that table. The sample holds fewer than 200,000 clones, about 88% seen once. The specimen sequenced was peripheral blood. This chain links TRBV9 with TRBJ2-1; 8 nucleotides agree with TRBD2. The source of this sequence is a man in his sixties with acute or convalescent COVID-19. The CDR3 loop is CASSLSGVYNEQFF. In DNA, the CDR3 is TGTGCCAGCAGCCTTAGCGGGGTCTACAATGAGCAGTTCTTC.